This is a list of T cell receptor beta chains from one sample in a study of identical twins. TCRdb independently ran MiXCR on the 5' RACE reads; one entry per CDR3 protein. The data hold around 470,000 distinct CDR3 sequences, with 13% to 15% observed a single time. The sample was also linked to a second study, of yellow fever vaccine responses in identical twins.

What was sequenced was CD4+ T cells sorted from blood. The receptor set was obtained from a woman under 30 in good health. Each CDR3 is given with its conserved first and last residue. Fields, in order: V gene, clone size, J gene, D gene, CDR3 protein, CDR3 DNA. A D gene is named only where the DNA matches it firmly. A clone size is listed for some rows: how often the clone was seen (once, few, many), or a class if it is expanded.

TRBV5-1,many,TRBJ2-7,TRBD2,CASSPGLAGMPPYEQYF,TGCGCCAGCAGCCCTGGACTAGCGGGGATGCCCCCCTACGAGCAGTACTTC
TRBV20-1,NA,TRBJ2-7,TRBD2,CSARPPGSSGLSYEQYF,TGCAGTGCTAGACCTCCCGGCTCTAGCGGGCTCTCCTACGAGCAGTACTTC
TRBV6-1,few,TRBJ2-1,NA,CASSETLAPQFF,TGTGCCAGCAGTGAAACTTTGGCCCCCCAGTTCTTC
TRBV12-3/TRBV12-4,few,TRBJ1-4,NA,CASSPTGGRREKLFF,TGTGCCAGCAGTCCGACGGGGGGGCGGCGCGAAAAACTGTTTTTT
TRBV21-1,few,TRBJ1-2,NA,CASSKDGSDYF,TGTGCCAGCAGCAAAGATGGCAGCGACTACTTC
TRBV20-1,few,TRBJ2-1,NA,CSAARGAFYNEQFF,TGCAGTGCGGCTCGCGGGGCATTCTACAATGAGCAGTTCTTC
TRBV12-3/TRBV12-4,few,TRBJ2-5,NA,CASSPTPVHQETQYF,TGTGCCAGCAGTCCTACTCCTGTACACCAAGAGACCCAGTACTTC
TRBV18,NA,TRBJ2-7,NA,CASSRQKYSYEQYF,TGTGCCAGCTCGCGGCAGAAATACTCCTACGAGCAGTACTTC
TRBV6-1,NA,TRBJ2-7,TRBD1,CASSRGTGTGYEQYF,TGTGCCAGCAGTAGGGGGACAGGGACCGGCTACGAGCAGTACTTC
TRBV7-9,few,TRBJ2-1,NA,CASSLGLGINDEQFF,TGTGCCAGCAGCTTGGGACTGGGGATAAATGATGAGCAGTTCTTC
TRBV7-2,few,TRBJ2-1,NA,CASSLARGGPSSYNEQFF,TGTGCCAGCAGCTTAGCCCGGGGTGGACCCAGCTCCTACAATGAGCAGTTCTTC
TRBV15,few,TRBJ2-7,NA,CATSRDAYYEQYF,TGTGCCACCAGCAGAGACGCATACTACGAGCAGTACTTC